This entry lists 28 T cell receptor beta chains sequenced from one sample in a study of beta chain features in type 1 diabetes. Study outcomes and limitations: A moderate, significant TCRB CDR3 shortening appeared in type 1 diabetes across four CD4+ subsets.

Expressed TCRB transcripts were sequenced because the isolated RNA had all been reverse transcribed beforehand. Clones were read by immunoSEQ multiplex PCR, and TCRdb kept only the in-frame ones, dropping some. The table shows about 660,000 clones, with about 14% occurring only once. Their antigens remain unidentified. Sequencing was performed on naive CD4+ T cells from blood. The receptors stem from a man younger than 35 with type 1 diabetes.

This clone was seen a handful of times. This chain uses TRBV5-1 with TRBJ2-7; D may match TRBD1 or TRBD2 (5 bases each). Germline CDR1 is SGHRS and CDR2 is YFSETQ. This CDR3 comprises 14 residues. V lost 4 bases and J 0 bases, leaving 11 bases between the germline ends. This CDR3 reads CASSRDRSSYEQYF. The CDR3 DNA is TGCGCCAGCAGCCGGGACCGAAGCTCCTACGAGCAGTACTTC.

This clone appeared a few times. The chain carries TRBV5-1 and TRBJ1-6; 8 bases map to TRBD1. From germline, CDR1 is SGHRS and CDR2 YFSETQ. The CDR3 runs to 17 residues. Trimming took 0 bases from V and 8 from J; bases not matched to a gene: 10. The CDR3, as DNA: TGCGCCAGCAGCTTGGGGTCGTCGGACAGGGCCTATTCACCCCTCCACTTT. It encodes CASSLGSSDRAYSPLHF.

The J gene is TRBJ2-7, the V gene TRBV28, with TRBD1 as a possible D gene (6 bases). V gave up 9 bases and J gave up 0 bases, with 18 bases separating them. Germline CDR1 is MDHEN and CDR2 is SYDVKM. The CDR3 length is 15 residues. CDR3 sequence (DNA): TGTGCCAGTGAGTCAGCCGGGACACCCTCCTACGAGCAGTACTTC. Its translation is CASESAGTPSYEQYF.

This chain joins TRBV9 and TRBJ2-1; perhaps TRBD2 as D (5 bases). V lost 0 bases and J 0 bases, leaving 10 bases between the germline ends. The germline V gene has CDR1 SGDLS and CDR2 YYNGEE. The CDR3 loop spans 16 amino acids. CDR3 in amino acids: CASSVGGGYSYNEQFF. Written as DNA, the CDR3 is TGTGCCAGCAGCGTAGGTGGAGGATACTCCTACAATGAGCAGTTCTTC.

As to this clone: The junction does not match germline at one end; this may be a read error. The genes are TRBV30 and TRBJ1-1; D not resolved. Germline loops: CDR1 GTSNPN, CDR2 SVGIG (reference sequence). The CDR3 spans 14 residues. In DNA, the CDR3 is TGTGCCGGGAGGGCTAGGCGGGGGAACACTGAAGCTTTCTTT. Translating it yields CAGRARRGNTEAFF.

This clone was seen more than once but under ten times. The chain joins TRBV19 to TRBJ2-1; 10 bases align to TRBD1. CDR1 is LNHDA and CDR2 is SQIVND in the germline V gene (reference sequence). CDR3 size: 16 residues. The V segment lost 5 bases and the J segment 8 bases; nucleotides outside the gene matches: 12. The CDR3 DNA reads as TGTGCCAGTAGTCACCCTCGGGACAGGGGTTGGGATGAGCAGTTCTTC. It yields the protein CASSHPRDRGWDEQFF.

This clone was detected only a few times. The chain combines TRBV7-2 with TRBJ2-7, with D uncertain. CDR1 is SGHTA and CDR2 is FQGNSA in the germline V gene. The CDR3 consists of 14 residues. V was cut by 1 base and J by 2 bases, with 9 bases left in between. CDR3: CASSLDLRAYEQYF. The CDR3 DNA reads TGTGCCAGCAGCTTAGACCTAAGGGCCTACGAGCAGTACTTC. The variable domain in full, with the rest retrieved from reference TRBV7-2 and TRBJ2-7, is GAGVSQSPSNKVTEKGKDVELRCDPISGHTALYWYRQSLGQGLEFLIYFQGNSAPDKSGLPSDRFSAERTGGSVSTLTIQRTQQEDSAVYLCASSLDLRAYEQYFGPGTRLTVT.

Written as DNA, the CDR3 is TGCGCCAGCAGCTTGCAGACAGGGCAACAGGAAAAACTGTTTTTT. Its translation: CASSLQTGQQEKLFF. The chain is built from TRBV5-1 and TRBJ1-4; 7 bases align to TRBD1. The CDR3 loop spans 15 amino acids. Germline V CDR1 and CDR2: SGHRS, YFSETQ. V trimming: 1 base; J trimming: 8 bases; junction bases outside the gene matches: 8.

This clone was seen only a few times. CDR3 residues: CASSVVAGDYNEQFF. DNA for the CDR3: TGTGCCAGCAGCGTAGTGGCAGGGGATTACAATGAGCAGTTCTTC. The gene calls are TRBV9 and TRBJ2-1; TRBD1 might be the D (6 bases). The CDR3 has 15 residues. In germline, CDR1 is SGDLS, CDR2 YYNGEE. V was cut by 0 bases and J by 4 bases, with 11 bases left in between.

The count of this clone is one. Other DNA sequences within the sample encode an identical CDR3. J is TRBJ2-7 and V is TRBV27; 10 positions match TRBD1. There are 13 residues in the CDR3. V shed 6 bases and J 4 bases; nucleotides not matched to a gene: 3. The germline CDR1 and CDR2 sequences are MNHEY and SMNVEV (reference sequence). CDR3 nucleotide sequence: TGTGCCAGCAGCTGGGACAGGGGATACGAGCAGTACTTC. Protein product: CASSWDRGYEQYF.

This clone was observed a few times. The chain links TRBV25-1 to TRBJ2-3, with no clear D. Trimming took off 4 bases at V and 4 bases at J, with 9 bases between the two ends. The CDR3 spans 13 residues. Germline CDR1 and CDR2: MGHDK and SYGVNS. In DNA, the CDR3 is TGTGCCAGCAGTGTGACCTTCGCAGATACGCAGTATTTT. Translation: CASSVTFADTQYF.

The rearrangement links TRBV10-3 to TRBJ2-7; the D gene is possibly TRBD1 (6 bases). The CDR3 extends over 13 amino acids. The V and J ends lost 6 bases and 6 bases respectively, with 15 bases between them. Germline CDR1 is ENHRY and CDR2 is SYGVKD. Written as DNA, the CDR3 is TGTGCCATCAGGGATGCCCCAGGGGCCGAGCAGTACTTC. Amino acids: CAIRDAPGAEQYF.

This clone was counted a few times. This sequence joins TRBV30 and TRBJ2-7; TRBD1 matches at 9 bases. There are 16 residues in the CDR3. The germline V gene encodes CDR1 GTSNPN and CDR2 SVGIG (reference sequence). After removal of 5 bases from V and 3 bases from J, the junction contained 14 bases not matched to a gene. Here the CDR3 DNA reads TGTGCCTGGGTTCCCCGGGACAGGGAAAGGGGCTACGAGCAGTACTTC. As protein: CAWVPRDRERGYEQYF.

The chain recombines TRBV29-1 with TRBJ2-3, with 8 positions matching TRBD1. This CDR3 is built from 14 residues. Unmatched junction bases numbered 5, after V lost 5 bases and J lost 1 base. Germline V CDR1 and CDR2: SQVTM, ANQGSEA. CDR3 DNA: TGCAGCGTTAAAGGGACAGGAGGCACAGATACGCAGTATTTT. This translates into CSVKGTGGTDTQYF.

The chain links TRBV4-2 to TRBJ2-7; 7 bases fit TRBD1. V dropped 1 base and J dropped 3; count of bases not matched to a gene: 3. CDR1 is LGHNA and CDR2 is YNFKEQ in the germline V gene. This CDR3 has 14 amino acids. CDR3 region: CASSQAGTDYEQYF. The CDR3 DNA is TGTGCCAGCAGCCAAGCAGGGACAGACTACGAGCAGTACTTC.

This clone has only a few counts. This sequence joins TRBV29-1 and TRBJ2-3; D not certain. CDR3 length: 14 residues. Looked up from germline, CDR1 is SQVTM and CDR2 is ANQGSEA. The V end was cut by 4 bases, the J end by 2 bases, with 13 bases between. This CDR3 is CSVAGQAPTDTQYF. The CDR3, as DNA: TGCAGCGTTGCAGGTCAGGCCCCCACAGATACGCAGTATTTT.

This clone has a handful of counts. The V gene is TRBV6-1, the J gene TRBJ1-2; D is undetermined. The CDR3 spans 13 residues. Per the germline V gene, CDR1 is MNHNS and CDR2 is SASEGT. The V end was cut by 2 bases, the J end by 0 bases, with 4 bases between. The CDR3 coding sequence is TGTGCCAGCAGTGAAAGGGCTAACTATGGCTACACCTTC. This codes for CASSERANYGYTF.

Concerning this clone itself: Within the sample, other DNA sequences also encode this same CDR3. V usage is TRBV11-2 and J usage is TRBJ2-5; no reliable D call. Germline V gives CDR1 SGHAT, CDR2 FQNNGV. The CDR3 loop spans 12 amino acids. Trimming left V 5 bases short and J 4 bases short, with 8 bases between. The DNA for the CDR3 is TGTGCCAGCAGCCCCGGGCGAGAGACCCAGTACTTC. Translated, it gives CASSPGRETQYF.

The J gene is TRBJ1-6, the V gene TRBV7-9; D is uncertain. This CDR3 has 13 residues. With 1 base removed from V and 14 bases from J, the gap between germline ends came to 12 bases. Germline CDR1 is SEHNR and CDR2 is FQNEAQ (reference sequence). This CDR3 reads CASSLGQPGALHF. CDR3 in DNA: TGTGCCAGCAGCTTAGGGCAGCCCGGGGCCCTCCACTTT.

This clone was seen only a few times. The rearrangement links TRBV5-1 to TRBJ2-1, with TRBD1 matching 10 bases. CDR3 length: 16 residues. Germline CDR1 reads SGHRS; CDR2 reads YFSETQ. The trim removed 0 bases at V and 5 bases at J, leaving 5 bases unmatched. Here the CDR3 reads CASSLVGTGVDNEQFF. The DNA of the CDR3 is TGCGCCAGCAGCTTGGTCGGGACAGGGGTGGACAATGAGCAGTTCTTC. Using reference TRBV5-1 and TRBJ2-1 for the parts outside the CDR3, the full variable domain is KAGVTQTPRYLIKTRGQQVTLSCSPISGHRSVSWYQQTPGQGLQFLFEYFSETQRNKGNFPGRFSGRQFSNSRSEMNVSTLELGDSALYLCASSLVGTGVDNEQFFGPGTRLTVL.

The chain couples TRBV5-1 to TRBJ2-7, with 12 positions matching TRBD2. The CDR3 runs 17 residues. With 4 bases clipped from V and 2 bases from J, the junction kept 10 bases outside the gene matches. Germline V gene sequence: CDR1 SGHRS, CDR2 YFSETQ. This CDR3 is CASSGTALAGGTYEQYF. Here the CDR3 DNA reads TGCGCCAGCAGCGGTACGGCACTAGCGGGAGGTACCTACGAGCAGTACTTC. The full variable domain, with the rest looked up from reference TRBV5-1 and TRBJ2-7, is KAGVTQTPRYLIKTRGQQVTLSCSPISGHRSVSWYQQTPGQGLQFLFEYFSETQRNKGNFPGRFSGRQFSNSRSEMNVSTLELGDSALYLCASSGTALAGGTYEQYFGPGTRLTVT.

This sequence joins TRBV28 and TRBJ1-4; no clear D gene. The ends were cut back, 2 bases at V and 8 bases at J, with 12 bases in the middle. Per the germline V gene, CDR1 is MDHEN and CDR2 is SYDVKM. This CDR3 is built from 14 residues. The CDR3 sequence is CASSLNLGREKLFF. Here the CDR3 DNA reads TGTGCCAGCAGTTTAAACTTGGGGAGGGAAAAACTGTTTTTT.

The chain joins TRBV19 to TRBJ2-3; no clear D. Germline loops: CDR1 LNHDA, CDR2 SQIVND (reference sequence). CDR3 length equals 15 residues. Trimming left V 7 bases short and J 2 bases short, with 16 bases between. CDR3 nucleotide sequence: TGTGCCAGTATCACATACAGTGTACACACAGATACGCAGTATTTT. Amino acid sequence: CASITYSVHTDTQYF. Drawing the rest from reference TRBV19 and TRBJ2-3, the complete variable domain is DGGITQSPKYLFRKEGQNVTLSCEQNLNHDAMYWYRQDPGQGLRLIYYSQIVNDFQKGDIAEGYSVSREKKESFPLTVTSAQKNPTAFYLCASITYSVHTDTQYFGPGTRLTVL.

The table lists this clone with a few counts. The V call is TRBV15, the J call TRBJ2-5, with D perhaps matching TRBD2 (5 bases). The CDR3 spans 15 residues. Trimming cost V 0 bases and J 1 base, with 9 bases left between them. The germline V gene encodes CDR1 LNHNV and CDR2 YYDKDF (reference sequence). CDR3 nucleotide sequence: TGTGCCACCAGCAGAGATCGCGGGTTCCAAGAGACCCAGTACTTC. This translates into CATSRDRGFQETQYF.

There are a few counts of this clone. The rearrangement uses TRBV15 and TRBJ2-5; 8 bases map to TRBD2. In germline, CDR1 is LNHNV, CDR2 YYDKDF (reference sequence). Trimming took 1 base from V and 10 from J; bases not matched to a gene: 2. The CDR3 consists of 12 residues. CDR3 amino acids: CATSRVAGNQYF. CDR3 DNA: TGTGCCACCAGCAGAGTAGCGGGGAACCAGTACTTC.

The chain carries TRBV15 and TRBJ2-1; tentative D call: TRBD2 (5 bases). Germline V gene lookup returns CDR1 LNHNV and CDR2 YYDKDF (reference sequence). Trimming took 1 base from V and 0 from J, leaving 16 bases between them. The CDR3 consists of 18 residues. CDR3 protein: CATSRASAGRGSYNEQFF. In DNA, the CDR3 is TGTGCCACCAGCAGAGCCTCTGCGGGTCGGGGCTCCTACAATGAGCAGTTCTTC.

This clone was counted only a few times. The rearrangement links TRBV14 to TRBJ1-1; no clear D gene. The V end lost 6 bases, the J end lost 0 bases, and 8 bases lay between the germline ends. Germline V lookup: CDR1 SGHDN, CDR2 FVKESK. This CDR3 spans 13 amino acids. The CDR3 nucleotides read TGTGCCAGCAGTCGGGAGATGAACACTGAAGCTTTCTTT. This gives the protein CASSREMNTEAFF. Drawing the rest from reference TRBV14 and TRBJ1-1, the complete variable domain is EAGVTQFPSHSVIEKGQTVTLRCDPISGHDNLYWYRRVMGKEIKFLLHFVKESKQDESGMPNNRFLAERTGGTYSTLKVQPAELEDSGVYFCASSREMNTEAFFGQGTRLTVV.

The chain combines TRBV19 with TRBJ2-1; D may match TRBD1 or TRBD2 (5 bases each). The CDR3 is 16 amino acids. Germline CDR1 reads LNHDA; CDR2 reads SQIVND (reference sequence). Trimming removed 8 bases from V and 4 bases from J, with 21 bases in between. The CDR3 DNA is TGTGCCAGTGCAGGTGAAGGGGACCGCCGGTACAATGAGCAGTTCTTC. Protein sequence: CASAGEGDRRYNEQFF.